The clone carrying this T cell receptor (beta chain) was recorded many times. Every molecule of TCR cDNA had its own unique molecular identifier. TCRdb reprocessed the 5' RACE reads via MiXCR and lists one record per CDR3 protein. In the table there are about 48,000 distinct CDR3 sequences, approximately 5% of which are singletons. This sample is drawn from a study of spatial heterogeneity in lung cancer. At the level of the study: Sequencing consistently turned up more beta-chain sequences than alpha-chain sequences. A unique TCR and UMI combination showed up more than ten times in raw reads, on average.

Time point in this sample: sample taken at primary tumor resection. The study sequenced unsorted whole RNA from tumor, nontumor lung or frozen PBMC. The approximately 70 donors had untreated early-stage non-small cell lung cancer. Trimming took 4 bases from V and 5 from J; bases not matched to a gene: 6. The CDR3 has 15 residues. Germline assignment: CDR1 SGHNT and CDR2 YENEEA. The sample was PBMCs, taken at surgery. This receptor was obtained from a male donor with early-stage non-small cell lung cancer. The chain joins TRBV11-3 to TRBJ2-7; 12 nucleotides line up with TRBD1. The DNA for the CDR3 is TGTGCCAGCAGCTCGGGACAGGGGGCGATGGACGAGCAGTACTTC. Translation: CASSSGQGAMDEQYF.